Below, 4 T cell receptor beta chains from the same sample are listed, as sequenced in a study of T-cell reconstitution after alpha-beta-depleted transplantation in children. During its preparation, the TCRbeta library received unique molecular identifiers. Using its own MiXCR run on the PCR reads, TCRdb lists one record per CDR3 protein. This table holds over 300,000 distinct CDR3 sequences, 10% found once. Sample: PBMCs from the stem cell graft donor, taken from the stem cell graft. These receptors came from a human donor who donated a stem cell graft to a child with acute lymphoblastic leukemia.

The DNA of the CDR3 is TGTGCCAGCAGCCAGGCCTTAGCGGGAGGGACCTACAATGAGCAGTTCTTC. Its protein is CASSQALAGGTYNEQFF. V is TRBV4-2 and J is TRBJ2-1, with 11 positions matching TRBD2. V shed 3 bases and J 2 bases; nucleotides not matched to a gene: 6. The germline CDR1 and CDR2 sequences are LGHNA and YNFKEQ. This CDR3 spans 17 amino acids.

This clonotype was observed at least ten times. J is TRBJ1-1 and V is TRBV9; D is unresolved. This CDR3 contains 14 residues. V lost 3 bases to trimming and J lost 0 bases, with 9 bases between them. The germline gives CDR1 SGDLS, CDR2 YYNGEE. CDR3 DNA sequence: TGTGCCAGCAGCGCCGACGGAGTGAACACTGAAGCTTTCTTT. Translated: CASSADGVNTEAFF.

This clonotype was counted a few times. This chain joins TRBV3-1 and TRBJ2-1; D is possibly TRBD2 (5 bases). V was clipped by 4 bases and J by 9 bases, with 19 bases between them. This CDR3 contains 15 residues. CDR1 LGHDT and CDR2 YNNKEL come from the germline V gene (reference sequence). The CDR3 DNA follows: TGTGCCAGCAGCCGATCAGACTGGACTCCAACTGAGCAGTTCTTC. Protein: CASSRSDWTPTEQFF.

This clonotype was observed a few times. This chain joins TRBV27 and TRBJ2-7; maybe TRBD2 (5 bases). V was shortened by 5 bases and J by 4 bases, with 15 bases between the two germline ends. This CDR3 has 14 amino acids. Germline values: CDR1 MNHEY, CDR2 SMNVEV (reference sequence). The CDR3 nucleotides read TGTGCCAGCAGTCCACGGCTGGACTTATACGAGCAGTACTTC. Translating it yields CASSPRLDLYEQYF.